The next 8 T cell receptor beta chains were all read from a single sample in a study of cytomegalovirus exposure and HLA in healthy donors. The data were produced by immunoSEQ multiplex PCR, yet TCRdb's version contains in-frame clones alone and is incomplete. The sample yields around 60,000 clones, 90% seen once. Input material: PBMCs. The receptors derive from a man younger than 35 in good health and CMV-seronegative.

The chain uses TRBV6-1 and TRBJ2-1, with 7 bases that match TRBD1. The trim removed 10 bases at V and 6 bases at J, leaving 12 bases unmatched. Germline assignment: CDR1 MNHNS and CDR2 SASEGT. The CDR3 runs 14 residues. The CDR3 coding sequence is TGTGCCACAACAGGGGCAACGCGTAGCAATGAGCAGTTCTTC. Translating gives CATTGATRSNEQFF.

The sample holds a few counts of this clone. This chain joins TRBV28 and TRBJ2-7; D might be TRBD1 (5 bases). Looked up from germline, CDR1 is MDHEN and CDR2 is SYDVKM. The CDR3 is 13 residues long. Deletions cut 8 bases from V and 3 bases from J, with 14 bases between. The CDR3 spells CASRRVGDYEQYF. The CDR3 bases are TGTGCCAGCCGTCGTGTAGGGGACTACGAGCAGTACTTC.

This clone was observed a few times. This rearrangement joins TRBV25-1 to TRBJ2-7; D gene unclear. The V end lost 6 bases, the J end lost 3 bases, and 3 bases lay between the germline ends. This CDR3 region has 10 residues. Per the germline V gene, CDR1 is MGHDK and CDR2 is SYGVNS. CDR3 region: CASSNYEQYF. CDR3 in DNA: TGTGCCAGCAGCAACTACGAGCAGTACTTC.

This clone was seen a single time. The chain joins TRBV19 to TRBJ2-7, with TRBD2 matching 10 bases. CDR1 is LNHDA and CDR2 is SQIVND in the germline V gene (reference sequence). V lost 7 bases to trimming and J lost 4 bases; unmatched junction nucleotides: 4. This CDR3 contains 13 residues. The CDR3: CASTSGRRYEQYF. The DNA of the CDR3 is TGTGCCAGTACTAGCGGGAGACGATACGAGCAGTACTTC.

The count of this clone is one. J is TRBJ1-1 and V is TRBV10-2; 9 bases align to TRBD1. V was clipped by 3 bases and J by 5 bases; unmatched bases: 10. CDR3 length equals 16 residues. CDR1 WSHSY and CDR2 SAAADI come from the germline V gene. The CDR3 coding sequence is TGCGCCAGCAGTGAAGGCACAGGGGGCAGGGGAACTGAAGCTTTCTTT. Its protein is CASSEGTGGRGTEAFF.

This sequence joins TRBV2 and TRBJ1-3; D is unresolved. Trimming took off 4 bases at V and 2 bases at J, with 9 bases between the two ends. Germline CDR1 SNHLY, CDR2 FYNNEI. The CDR3 has 14 residues. The CDR3 protein is CASSGKLAGNTIYF. CDR3 DNA sequence: TGTGCCAGCAGTGGCAAACTGGCTGGAAACACCATATATTTT. Looking up the rest from reference TRBV2 and TRBJ1-3 gives the full variable domain: EPEVTQTPSHQVTQMGQEVILRCVPISNHLYFYWYRQILGQKVEFLVSFYNNEISEKSEIFDDQFSVERPDGSNFTLKIRSTKLEDSAMYFCASSGKLAGNTIYFGEGSWLTVV.

The chain recombines TRBV29-1 with TRBJ1-1; D is uncertain. V lost 6 bases and J 3 bases, leaving 17 bases between the germline ends. The CDR3 consists of 14 residues. The germline gives CDR1 SQVTM, CDR2 ANQGSEA. This CDR3 reads CSVLGMGRDTEAFF. In DNA, the CDR3 is TGCAGCGTGCTGGGTATGGGCCGTGACACTGAAGCTTTCTTT.

This chain uses TRBV27 with TRBJ2-7; a possible D gene is TRBD2 (5 bases). V was clipped by 5 bases and J by 6 bases, with 17 bases between them. The CDR3 has 14 residues. The germline V gene encodes CDR1 MNHEY and CDR2 SMNVEV (reference sequence). CDR3 loop: CASSGASRASEQYF. The CDR3 DNA is TGTGCCAGCAGTGGCGCTAGCCGGGCGTCCGAGCAGTACTTC.